This T cell receptor beta chain was profiled in a study of shared clonotypes between healthy human individuals. In the case of this clone: The antigen is undetermined.

General study results and limits: Non-shared clonotypes displayed generation probabilities falling below those of clonotypes present in all four donors. Clonotype sharing among donors likely depends on sequencing depth. Sharing across a few donors was seen in 4% to 6.5% of naive CD4 clonotypes.

TCRdb keeps only in-frame clones here, not all; method: immunoSEQ multiplex PCR. The sample lists 1,500,000 or so clones, around 97% occurring once. This CDR3 is 16 amino acids long. CDR1 is LGHNA, CDR2 YNFKEQ, per germline. V lost 1 base to trimming and J lost 6 bases, with 15 bases between them. V usage is TRBV4-2 and J usage is TRBJ2-2; TRBD2 is a possible D gene (5 bases). Sequencing used naive CD4+ T cells sorted from blood. Stated subset: CD45RA+ positively selected. The sequence was collected from a man aged 25 to 40 in good health. The CDR3 bases are TGTGCCAGCAGCCAAGGATTGGGTCGCGGGTCCGGGGAGCTGTTTTTT. Translated, it gives CASSQGLGRGSGELFF.